This T cell receptor (beta chain) appears in the sequencing data of a study of blood T cell repertoires in COVID-19. Seattle researchers signed up patients amid active infection and tracked them longitudinally. The CDR3 consists of 15 residues. The J segment lost 4 bases and the V segment lost 1 base, leaving 2 bases of the junction unmatched. The V gene's germline CDR1 is MNHEY and CDR2 SMNVEV (reference sequence). Original methodology: Researchers report that nucleated cell counts were estimated from reference gene primer amplification. Measured with immunoSEQ multiplex PCR; TCRdb has only the in-frame clones, and not every one. V, J and clone size reflect that table, while D and trimming were determined from the DNA. The sample has fewer than 350,000 clones, approximately 89% seen once.

The V gene is TRBV27, the J gene TRBJ2-7, with 12 bases lining up with TRBD1. Sequenced: peripheral blood. This receptor was identified in a woman under 40 with COVID-19, enrolled during active disease. The CDR3 DNA is TGTGCCAGCAGTTTATTGGGACAGGGGGCGTACGAGCAGTACTTC. This translates into CASSLLGQGAYEQYF.